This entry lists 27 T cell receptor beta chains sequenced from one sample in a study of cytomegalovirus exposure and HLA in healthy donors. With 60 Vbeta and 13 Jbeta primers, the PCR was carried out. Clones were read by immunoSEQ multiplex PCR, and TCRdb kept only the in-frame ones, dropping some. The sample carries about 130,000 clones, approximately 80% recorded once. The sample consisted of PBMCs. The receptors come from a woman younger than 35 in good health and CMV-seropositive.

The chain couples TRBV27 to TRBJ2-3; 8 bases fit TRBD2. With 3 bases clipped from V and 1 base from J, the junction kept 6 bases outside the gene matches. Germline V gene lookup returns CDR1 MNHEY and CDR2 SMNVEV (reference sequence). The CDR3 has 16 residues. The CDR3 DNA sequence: TGTGCCAGCAGTTTCGGGGTCGGGGGGGGCACAGATACGCAGTATTTT. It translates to CASSFGVGGGTDTQYF.

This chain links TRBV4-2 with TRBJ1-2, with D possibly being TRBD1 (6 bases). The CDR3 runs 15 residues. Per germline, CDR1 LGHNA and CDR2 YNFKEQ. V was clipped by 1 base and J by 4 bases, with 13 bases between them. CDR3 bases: TGTGCCAGCAGCCAAGTGTTCCAGACAGGCTATGGCTACACCTTC. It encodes CASSQVFQTGYGYTF.

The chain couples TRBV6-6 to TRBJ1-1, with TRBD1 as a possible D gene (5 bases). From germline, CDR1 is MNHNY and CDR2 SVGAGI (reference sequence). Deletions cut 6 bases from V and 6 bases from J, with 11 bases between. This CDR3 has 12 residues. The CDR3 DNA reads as TGTGCCAGCAGAGTCGACAGTCCTGAAGCTTTCTTT. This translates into CASRVDSPEAFF.

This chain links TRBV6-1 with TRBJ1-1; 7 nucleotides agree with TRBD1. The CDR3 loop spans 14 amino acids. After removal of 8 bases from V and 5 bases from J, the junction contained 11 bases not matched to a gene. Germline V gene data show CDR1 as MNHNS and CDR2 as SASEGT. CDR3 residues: CASLTDRRETEAFF. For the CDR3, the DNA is TGTGCCAGCCTAACGGACAGGCGAGAAACTGAAGCTTTCTTT.

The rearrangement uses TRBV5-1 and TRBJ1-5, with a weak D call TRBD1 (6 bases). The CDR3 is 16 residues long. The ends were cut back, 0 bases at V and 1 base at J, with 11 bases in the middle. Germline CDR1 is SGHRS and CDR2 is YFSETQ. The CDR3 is CASSLGPGVSNQPQHF. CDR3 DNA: TGCGCCAGCAGCTTGGGACCAGGGGTGAGCAATCAGCCCCAGCATTTT.

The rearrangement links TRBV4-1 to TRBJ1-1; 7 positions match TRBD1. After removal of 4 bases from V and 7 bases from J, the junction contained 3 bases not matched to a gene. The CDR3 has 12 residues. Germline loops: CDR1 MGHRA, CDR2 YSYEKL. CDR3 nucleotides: TGCGCCAGCAGCCCGGGACAGTTTGAAGCTTTCTTT. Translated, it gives CASSPGQFEAFF.

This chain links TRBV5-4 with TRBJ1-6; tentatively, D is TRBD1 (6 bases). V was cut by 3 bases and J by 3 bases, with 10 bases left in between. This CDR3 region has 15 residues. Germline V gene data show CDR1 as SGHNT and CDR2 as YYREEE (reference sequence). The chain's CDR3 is CASSSQGNYNSPLHF. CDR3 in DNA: TGTGCCAGCAGCTCACAGGGAAACTATAATTCACCCCTCCACTTT.

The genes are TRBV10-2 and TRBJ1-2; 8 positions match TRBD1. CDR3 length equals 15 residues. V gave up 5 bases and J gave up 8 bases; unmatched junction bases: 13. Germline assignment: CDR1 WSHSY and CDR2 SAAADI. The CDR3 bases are TGCGCCAGCAGTAAAGGACAGGGTTTAGTTGACGGCTACACCTTC. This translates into CASSKGQGLVDGYTF.

This CDR3 reads CASSAVLRQGHQPQHF. CDR3 DNA sequence: TGTGCCAGCAGTGCTGTACTCAGACAGGGACACCAGCCCCAGCATTTT. The V call is TRBV6-1, the J call TRBJ1-5; TRBD1 matches at 7 bases. Germline V gene sequence: CDR1 MNHNS, CDR2 SASEGT. V gave up 4 bases and J gave up 7 bases; unmatched junction bases: 13. The CDR3 loop spans 16 amino acids.

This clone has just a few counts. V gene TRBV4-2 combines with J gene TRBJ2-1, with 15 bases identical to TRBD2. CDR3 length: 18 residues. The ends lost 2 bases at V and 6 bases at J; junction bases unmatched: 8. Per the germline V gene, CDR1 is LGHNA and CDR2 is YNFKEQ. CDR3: CASSQQGLAGGPINEQFF. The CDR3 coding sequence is TGTGCCAGCAGCCAACAGGGACTAGCGGGGGGCCCCATCAATGAGCAGTTCTTC.

The DNA of the CDR3 is TGTGCCAGCAGCTTAGACGCGGGGCCCACAGATACGCAGTATTTT. Translating it yields CASSLDAGPTDTQYF. This sequence joins TRBV7-8 and TRBJ2-3; D might be TRBD2 (6 bases). The CDR3 extends over 15 amino acids. V gave up 1 base and J gave up 2 bases, with 10 bases separating them. CDR1 SGHVS and CDR2 FQNEAQ come from the germline V gene.

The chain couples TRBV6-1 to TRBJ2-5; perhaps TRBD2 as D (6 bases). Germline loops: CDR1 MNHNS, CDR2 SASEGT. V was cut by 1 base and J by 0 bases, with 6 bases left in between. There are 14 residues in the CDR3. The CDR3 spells CASSEGLDQETQYF. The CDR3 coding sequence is TGTGCCAGCAGTGAAGGACTAGACCAAGAGACCCAGTACTTC.

CDR3 nucleotides: TGTGCCAGTAGTATAGACAGGTCTGGGACCCAGTACTTC. Amino acid sequence: CASSIDRSGTQYF. The V and J genes are TRBV19 and TRBJ2-5; no firm D call. V lost 0 bases and J 7 bases, leaving 9 bases between the germline ends. CDR1 and CDR2 from the germline V gene are LNHDA and SQIVND (reference sequence). The CDR3 runs 13 residues.

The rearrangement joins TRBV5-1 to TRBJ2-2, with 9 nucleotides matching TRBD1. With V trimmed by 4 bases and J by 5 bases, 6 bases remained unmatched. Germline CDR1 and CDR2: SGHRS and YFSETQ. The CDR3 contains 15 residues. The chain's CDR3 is CASSPDRGGTGELFF. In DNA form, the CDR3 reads TGCGCCAGCAGCCCGGACAGGGGTGGAACCGGGGAGCTGTTTTTT.

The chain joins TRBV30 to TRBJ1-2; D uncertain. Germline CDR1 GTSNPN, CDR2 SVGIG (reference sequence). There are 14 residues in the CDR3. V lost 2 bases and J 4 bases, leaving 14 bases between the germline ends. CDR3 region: CAWSHQENGYGYTF. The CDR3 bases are TGTGCCTGGAGTCACCAGGAAAACGGCTATGGCTACACCTTC.

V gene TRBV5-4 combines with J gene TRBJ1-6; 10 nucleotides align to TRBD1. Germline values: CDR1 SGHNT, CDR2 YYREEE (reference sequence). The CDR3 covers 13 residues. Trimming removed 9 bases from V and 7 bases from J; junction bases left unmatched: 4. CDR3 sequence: CATRDRGNSPLHF. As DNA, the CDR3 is TGTGCCACCAGGGACAGGGGAAATTCACCCCTCCACTTT.

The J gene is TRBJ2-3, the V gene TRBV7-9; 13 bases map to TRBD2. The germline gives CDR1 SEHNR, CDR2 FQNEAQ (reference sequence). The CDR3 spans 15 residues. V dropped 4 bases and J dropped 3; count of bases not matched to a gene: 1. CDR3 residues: CASSSLAGGTDTQYF. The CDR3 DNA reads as TGTGCCAGCAGCTCACTAGCGGGGGGGACAGATACGCAGTATTTT.

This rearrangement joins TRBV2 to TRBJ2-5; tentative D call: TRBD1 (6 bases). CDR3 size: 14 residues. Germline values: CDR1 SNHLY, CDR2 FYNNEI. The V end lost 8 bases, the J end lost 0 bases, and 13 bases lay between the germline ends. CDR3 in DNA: TGTGCCAGCGCTTTAGGGGGAGACCAAGAGACCCAGTACTTC. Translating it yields CASALGGDQETQYF. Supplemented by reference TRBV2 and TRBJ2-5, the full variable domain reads EPEVTQTPSHQVTQMGQEVILRCVPISNHLYFYWYRQILGQKVEFLVSFYNNEISEKSEIFDDQFSVERPDGSNFTLKIRSTKLEDSAMYFCASALGGDQETQYFGPGTRLLVL.

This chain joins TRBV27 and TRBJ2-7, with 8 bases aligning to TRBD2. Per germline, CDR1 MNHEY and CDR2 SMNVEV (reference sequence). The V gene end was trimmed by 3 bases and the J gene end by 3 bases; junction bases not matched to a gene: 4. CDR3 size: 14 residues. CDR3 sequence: CASSLRGEDYEQYF. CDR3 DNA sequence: TGTGCCAGCAGTTTGCGGGGGGAAGACTACGAGCAGTACTTC.

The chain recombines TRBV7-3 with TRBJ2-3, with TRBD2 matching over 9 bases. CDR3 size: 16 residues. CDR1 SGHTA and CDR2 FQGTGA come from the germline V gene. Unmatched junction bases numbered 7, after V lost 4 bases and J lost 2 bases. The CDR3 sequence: CASSWTLAGSTDTQYF. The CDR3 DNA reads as TGTGCCAGCAGCTGGACCCTAGCGGGGTCCACAGATACGCAGTATTTT.

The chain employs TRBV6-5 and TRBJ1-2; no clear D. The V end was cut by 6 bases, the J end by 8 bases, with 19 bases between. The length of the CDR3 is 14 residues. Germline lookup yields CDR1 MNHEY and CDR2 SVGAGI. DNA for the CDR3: TGTGCCAGCAGCCTCCGACGGGGAGTGACGGGCTACACCTTC. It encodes CASSLRRGVTGYTF.

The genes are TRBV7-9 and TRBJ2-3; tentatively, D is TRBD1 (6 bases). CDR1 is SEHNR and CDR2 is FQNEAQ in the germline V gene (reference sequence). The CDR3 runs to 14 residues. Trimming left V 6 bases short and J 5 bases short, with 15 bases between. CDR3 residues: CASSSPARGDTQYF. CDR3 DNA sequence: TGTGCCAGCAGTTCTCCGGCCAGGGGAGATACGCAGTATTTT.

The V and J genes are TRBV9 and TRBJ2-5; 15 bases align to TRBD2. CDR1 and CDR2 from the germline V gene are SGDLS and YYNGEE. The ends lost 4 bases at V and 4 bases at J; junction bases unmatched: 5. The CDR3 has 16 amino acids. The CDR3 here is CASSTGTSGGTETQYF. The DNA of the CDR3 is TGTGCCAGCAGCACCGGGACTAGCGGGGGGACAGAGACCCAGTACTTC.

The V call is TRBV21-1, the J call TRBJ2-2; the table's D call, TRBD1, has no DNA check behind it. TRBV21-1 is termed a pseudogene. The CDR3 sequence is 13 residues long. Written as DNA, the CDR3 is TGTGCCAGACAGGGGTTAAACACCGGGGAGCTGTTTTTT. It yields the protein CARQGLNTGELFF.

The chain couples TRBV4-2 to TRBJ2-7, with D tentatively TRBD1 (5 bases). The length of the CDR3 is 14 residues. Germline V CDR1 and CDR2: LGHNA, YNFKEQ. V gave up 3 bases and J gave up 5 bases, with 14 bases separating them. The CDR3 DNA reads TGTGCCAGCAGCCACCTAGGGGCGCAGGACGAGCAGTACTTC. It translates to CASSHLGAQDEQYF.

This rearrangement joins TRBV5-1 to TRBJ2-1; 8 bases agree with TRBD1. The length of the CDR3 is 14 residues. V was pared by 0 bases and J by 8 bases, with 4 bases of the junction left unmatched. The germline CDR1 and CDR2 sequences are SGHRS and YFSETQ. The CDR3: CASSLVAGGDEQFF. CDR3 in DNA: TGCGCCAGCAGCTTGGTGGCAGGGGGCGATGAGCAGTTCTTC.

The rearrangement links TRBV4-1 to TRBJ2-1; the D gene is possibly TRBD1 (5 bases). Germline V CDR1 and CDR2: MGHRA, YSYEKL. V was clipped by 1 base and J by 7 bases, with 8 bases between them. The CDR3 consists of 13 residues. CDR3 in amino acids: CASSQVTVNEQFF. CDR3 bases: TGCGCCAGCAGCCAAGTGACAGTTAATGAGCAGTTCTTC.